A single sample is the source of the 28 T cell receptor beta chains below, sequenced in a study of T-cell reconstitution after alpha-beta-depleted transplantation in children. As it was prepared, the TCRbeta library received unique molecular identifiers. Each CDR3 protein is one row after TCRdb ran MiXCR on the PCR reads. This sample carries hundreds of thousands of distinct CDR3 sequences, approximately 14% of them seen once, and the ten largest clones take 0.79%. The starting material was PBMCs, obtained before TCRalphabeta/CD19-depleted stem cell transplant. These TCRs come from a girl aged 2-10 years with congenital amegakaryocytic thrombocytopenia, due to receive a stem cell transplant.

This clonotype has more than one count but fewer than ten. The rearrangement uses TRBV15 and TRBJ1-2, with 9 bases lining up with TRBD1. V lost 3 bases and J lost 7; bases outside the gene matches: 9. This CDR3 is 15 amino acids long. Germline loops: CDR1 LNHNV, CDR2 YYDKDF (reference sequence). Here the CDR3 reads CATSSEQGARVGYTF. The CDR3, as DNA: TGTGCCACCAGCAGCGAACAGGGGGCGAGGGTTGGCTACACCTTC.

The rearrangement joins TRBV5-1 to TRBJ2-3, with D perhaps TRBD2 (6 bases). Trimming removed 4 bases at V and 4 bases at J, with 13 bases between. The CDR3 consists of 14 residues. Germline assignment: CDR1 SGHRS and CDR2 YFSETQ. The DNA of the CDR3 is TGCGCCAGCAGCCTGGGCAGGGAGGCAGATACGCAGTATTTT. Translation gives CASSLGREADTQYF. Full variable domain (rest looked up from reference TRBV5-1 and TRBJ2-3): KAGVTQTPRYLIKTRGQQVTLSCSPISGHRSVSWYQQTPGQGLQFLFEYFSETQRNKGNFPGRFSGRQFSNSRSEMNVSTLELGDSALYLCASSLGREADTQYFGPGTRLTVL.

The genes are TRBV5-1 and TRBJ1-1, with D possibly TRBD1 on 5 matching bases. The CDR3 covers 13 residues. Germline CDR1 is SGHRS and CDR2 is YFSETQ. V lost 5 bases and J 4 bases, leaving 12 bases between the germline ends. The CDR3 reads CASSIRGSTEAFF. CDR3 coding DNA: TGCGCCAGCAGTATTCGGGGGTCCACTGAAGCTTTCTTT.

This clonotype has a count of ten or more. This chain links TRBV12-5 with TRBJ2-3, with 12 bases matching TRBD2. This CDR3 contains 18 residues. Germline V gives CDR1 LGHNT, CDR2 FRNRAP. V lost 0 bases and J lost 9; bases outside the gene matches: 13. Written as DNA, the CDR3 is TGTGCTAGTGGTTTGGTACAGACTAGCGGGAGAGCTTGGGAGACGCAGTATTTT. Residues: CASGLVQTSGRAWETQYF.

This clonotype showed up just a few times. The CDR3 DNA reads as TGCAGTGCTAGAGGACTAGCGGACACCTACGAGCAGTACTTC. It is translated as CSARGLADTYEQYF. The rearrangement links TRBV20-1 to TRBJ2-7; 9 nucleotides agree with TRBD2. The ends lost 1 base at V and 2 bases at J; junction bases unmatched: 3. The CDR3 extends over 14 amino acids. The germline gives CDR1 DFQATT, CDR2 SNEGSKA (reference sequence).

This clonotype appeared a few times. The V gene is TRBV7-9, the J gene TRBJ2-1; D possibly corresponds to TRBD2 (6 bases). Germline V gene data show CDR1 as SEHNR and CDR2 as FQNEAQ (reference sequence). V lost 4 bases and J lost 9, with 10 bases in between. CDR3 length: 12 amino acids. The CDR3 DNA reads as TGTGCCAGCAGCTCCCTAGCGACTGAGCAGTTCTTC. This translates into CASSSLATEQFF.

The genes are TRBV7-9 and TRBJ2-1, with D tentatively TRBD1 (6 bases). The CDR3 is 16 residues long. The germline V gene has CDR1 SEHNR and CDR2 FQNEAQ (reference sequence). V shed 0 bases and J shed 4 bases, with 13 bases lying between them. The CDR3 DNA sequence: TGTGCCAGCAGCTTAGCGGTTGGGGGCGGTTACAATGAGCAGTTCTTC. Amino acid sequence: CASSLAVGGGYNEQFF.

This clonotype was counted many times. The gene calls are TRBV12-3 or TRBV12-4 and TRBJ2-5; the D call may be TRBD1 or TRBD2 (5 bases each). V lost 3 bases and J lost 5, with 7 bases in between. The CDR3 loop spans 12 amino acids. The DNA of the CDR3 is TGTGCCAGCAGTTTTTGGGGGGAGACCCAGTACTTC. Translation gives CASSFWGETQYF.

The genes are TRBV12-3 or TRBV12-4 and TRBJ1-1, with 7 bases fitting TRBD1. This CDR3 has 14 amino acids. The J segment lost 4 bases and the V segment lost 7 bases, leaving 9 bases of the junction unmatched. The CDR3 is CASNKQGLGTEAFF. The CDR3 DNA is TGTGCCAGCAATAAACAGGGGTTGGGCACTGAAGCTTTCTTT.

V is TRBV3-1 and J is TRBJ2-3, with TRBD1 identical over 7 bases. Germline CDR1 LGHDT, CDR2 YNNKEL (reference sequence). The V segment lost 7 bases and the J segment 8 bases; nucleotides outside the gene matches: 12. The CDR3 sequence is 14 residues long. The CDR3 region has the DNA TGTGCCAGCATCCATTCGGGACAGCCTTTTACGCAGTATTTT. Translation gives CASIHSGQPFTQYF.

This clonotype was seen at least ten times. The chain is built from TRBV5-1 and TRBJ2-7, with no clear D. This CDR3 spans 14 amino acids. V lost 1 base, J lost 4 bases, and 12 bases lay in between. In germline, CDR1 is SGHRS, CDR2 YFSETQ. CDR3 residues: CASSLLPSQYEQYF. The DNA for the CDR3 is TGCGCCAGCAGCTTGTTACCCTCTCAATACGAGCAGTACTTC.

Many counts were recorded for this clonotype. The chain is built from TRBV29-1 and TRBJ2-1, with D possibly TRBD2 on 5 matching bases. CDR1 is SQVTM and CDR2 is ANQGSEA in the germline V gene. V lost 4 bases to trimming and J lost 13 bases, with 20 bases between them. CDR3 size: 13 residues. This chain's CDR3 is CSVGEGSHPLQFF. The DNA of the CDR3 is TGCAGCGTTGGTGAGGGAAGCCACCCTCTACAGTTCTTC.

Only a few counts were recorded for this clonotype. The rearrangement joins TRBV12-3 or TRBV12-4 to TRBJ2-1, with D maybe TRBD2 (6 bases). CDR3 size: 14 residues. The V and J ends lost 8 bases and 0 bases respectively, with 11 bases between them. CDR3 in DNA: TGTGCCAGCGGAATAGCGGACTCCTACAATGAGCAGTTCTTC. Encoded protein: CASGIADSYNEQFF.

This clonotype was counted a few times. The genes are TRBV14 and TRBJ2-1; the D gene is possibly TRBD2 (7 bases). V was pared by 0 bases and J by 5 bases, with 14 bases between. There are 16 residues in the CDR3. CDR1 SGHDN and CDR2 FVKESK come from the germline V gene. The CDR3 is CASSQDWGGGHNEQFF. Written as DNA, the CDR3 is TGTGCCAGCAGCCAAGATTGGGGGGGCGGCCACAATGAGCAGTTCTTC. Full variable domain (rest looked up from reference TRBV14 and TRBJ2-1): EAGVTQFPSHSVIEKGQTVTLRCDPISGHDNLYWYRRVMGKEIKFLLHFVKESKQDESGMPNNRFLAERTGGTYSTLKVQPAELEDSGVYFCASSQDWGGGHNEQFFGPGTRLTVL.

This clonotype was observed at least ten times. The V gene is TRBV20-1, the J gene TRBJ1-3, with D uncertain. The V gene lost 4 bases and the J gene lost 6 bases, with 16 bases spanning the gap. CDR1 DFQATT and CDR2 SNEGSKA come from the germline V gene (reference sequence). The CDR3 covers 14 residues. The CDR3 DNA reads TGCAGTGCTATGGTCATTGCGGGATTAAACACCATATATTTT. Amino acids: CSAMVIAGLNTIYF.

Note on this clonotype: A much larger clonotype is one base distant, so this may be a read error. V and J are TRBV6-5 and TRBJ2-5; the D gene is possibly TRBD1 (6 bases). Germline lookup yields CDR1 MNHEY and CDR2 SVGAGI. The length of the CDR3 is 12 residues. The CDR3 DNA reads TGTGCCAGCAGCCACAGGGAAGAGACCCAGTCCTTC. The encoded protein is CASSHREETQSF.

The chain joins TRBV11-1 to TRBJ2-3; TRBD1 matches at 7 bases. CDR1 is SGHAT and CDR2 is FQDESV in the germline V gene (reference sequence). The V segment lost 5 bases and the J segment 6 bases; nucleotides outside the gene matches: 8. The CDR3 loop spans 14 amino acids. For the CDR3, the DNA is TGTGCCAGCAGCCTACAGGGGATGGGGGATACGCAGTATTTT. Its translation: CASSLQGMGDTQYF. The full variable domain, its missing parts supplied by reference TRBV11-1 and TRBJ2-3, is EAEVAQSPRYKITEKSQAVAFWCDPISGHATLYWYRQILGQGPELLVQFQDESVVDDSQLPKDRFSAERLKGVDSTLKIQPAELGDSAMYLCASSLQGMGDTQYFGPGTRLTVL.

This clonotype was picked up a small number of times. The chain has TRBV20-1 and TRBJ2-2; weak D call: TRBD2 (6 bases). V shed 3 bases and J shed 4 bases, with 15 bases lying between them. CDR1 DFQATT and CDR2 SNEGSKA come from the germline V gene (reference sequence). This CDR3 comprises 15 residues. CDR3 DNA: TGCAGTGCTAGTGGAGGGGCCTCGGGCACCGGGGAGCTGTTTTTT. Translated: CSASGGASGTGELFF.

The J gene is TRBJ2-7, the V gene TRBV6-5; D unresolved. The CDR3 runs 13 residues. Germline-derived CDR1 and CDR2 are MNHEY and SVGAGI. V lost 0 bases, J lost 6 bases, and 9 bases lay in between. CDR3 in DNA: TGTGCCAGCAGTTACTCGAGGCAGGTCGAGCAGTACTTC. It yields the protein CASSYSRQVEQYF.

The table lists this clonotype with a count of one. This may stem from a read error, because a much larger clone lies one nucleotide away. This rearrangement joins TRBV12-3 or TRBV12-4 to TRBJ1-2; TRBD1 matches 9 bases. There are 14 residues in the CDR3. The junction had 9 bases not matched to a gene; V was cut back by 3 bases and J by 10 bases. CDR3 region: CASSFQGQGDAYTF. In DNA, the CDR3 is TGTGCCAGCAGTTTTCAGGGACAGGGAGACGCCTACACCTTC.

The chain is built from TRBV6-5 and TRBJ2-7; 9 nucleotides line up with TRBD2. V trimming: 0 bases; J trimming: 4 bases; junction bases outside the gene matches: 4. Germline V gene lookup returns CDR1 MNHEY and CDR2 SVGAGI. This CDR3 contains 15 residues. CDR3 residues: CASSYSSSGKYEQYF. Written as DNA, the CDR3 is TGTGCCAGCAGTTACTCGTCTAGCGGGAAATACGAGCAGTACTTC.

This clonotype was detected ten times or more. The rearrangement joins TRBV12-3 or TRBV12-4 to TRBJ2-1; maybe TRBD2 (6 bases). Trimming cost V 7 bases and J 4 bases, with 14 bases left between them. CDR3 size: 14 residues. The CDR3 region has the DNA TGTGCCAGCACCACACTAGCTGTTTACAATGAGCAGTTCTTC. It translates to CASTTLAVYNEQFF.

This chain uses TRBV5-6 with TRBJ2-1; D is possibly TRBD1 (6 bases). The CDR3 length is 13 residues. CDR1 is SGHDT and CDR2 is YYEEEE in the germline V gene. V dropped 2 bases and J dropped 9 bases, with 12 bases sitting between them. As DNA, the CDR3 is TGTGCCAGCAGCTTCATAATACAGGGTGAGCAGTTCTTC. Amino acid sequence: CASSFIIQGEQFF. Filled out from reference TRBV5-6 and TRBJ2-1, the complete variable domain reads DAGVTQSPTHLIKTRGQQVTLRCSPKSGHDTVSWYQQALGQGPQFIFQYYEEEERQRGNFPDRFSGHQFPNYSSELNVNALLLGDSALYLCASSFIIQGEQFFGPGTRLTVL.

This clonotype appeared a few times. V and J are TRBV5-1 and TRBJ1-1; D ambiguous. The CDR3 has 14 residues. CDR1 and CDR2 (germline): SGHRS, YFSETQ. Trimming took off 0 bases at V and 5 bases at J, with 11 bases between the two ends. The CDR3 sequence: CASSLEGGDTEAFF. The CDR3 bases are TGCGCCAGCAGCTTGGAAGGTGGGGATACTGAAGCTTTCTTT.

As for this clonotype: A much larger clone lies one base from this, so it may be a read error. The chain employs TRBV19 and TRBJ1-5, with 7 bases that match TRBD1. CDR3 length: 14 residues. Germline trimming cut 9 bases from V and 3 bases from J; bases unmatched to any gene: 8. Germline V lookup: CDR1 LNHDA, CDR2 SQIVND (reference sequence). CDR3 protein: CASSAGQINQPQHF. CDR3 nucleotide sequence: TGTGCCAGCTCTGCGGGACAGATCAATCAGCCCCAGCATTTT.

There are many counts of this clonotype. The V and J genes are TRBV12-3 or TRBV12-4 and TRBJ2-4; the D gene is possibly TRBD1 (6 bases). The CDR3 contains 13 residues. V was cut by 6 bases and J by 9 bases, with 15 bases left in between. The CDR3 DNA reads as TGTGCCAGCAGACGAACAGGGTTGGGCATTCAGTACTTC. Translated, it gives CASRRTGLGIQYF.

V gene TRBV11-2 combines with J gene TRBJ2-7, with 10 bases fitting TRBD2. Unmatched junction bases numbered 6, after V lost 2 bases and J lost 2 bases. The CDR3 is made up of 16 amino acids. Germline loops: CDR1 SGHAT, CDR2 FQNNGV. CDR3 nucleotide sequence: TGTGCCAGCAGCTTATCTCGACTAGCGGGCCCCTACGAGCAGTACTTC. Protein sequence: CASSLSRLAGPYEQYF. Using reference TRBV11-2 and TRBJ2-7 for the parts outside the CDR3, the full variable domain is EAGVAQSPRYKIIEKRQSVAFWCNPISGHATLYWYQQILGQGPKLLIQFQNNGVVDDSQLPKDRFSAERLKGVDSTLKIQPAKLEDSAVYLCASSLSRLAGPYEQYFGPGTRLTVT.

Many counts were recorded for this clonotype. The chain is built from TRBV20-1 and TRBJ1-1, with 8 bases aligning to TRBD1. The germline CDR1 and CDR2 sequences are DFQATT and SNEGSKA (reference sequence). This CDR3 comprises 14 residues. V dropped 6 bases and J dropped 0; count of bases not matched to a gene: 6. In nucleotides, the CDR3 is TGCAGTGCACCCCGGACAGGGATGAACACTGAAGCTTTCTTT. Amino acids: CSAPRTGMNTEAFF.